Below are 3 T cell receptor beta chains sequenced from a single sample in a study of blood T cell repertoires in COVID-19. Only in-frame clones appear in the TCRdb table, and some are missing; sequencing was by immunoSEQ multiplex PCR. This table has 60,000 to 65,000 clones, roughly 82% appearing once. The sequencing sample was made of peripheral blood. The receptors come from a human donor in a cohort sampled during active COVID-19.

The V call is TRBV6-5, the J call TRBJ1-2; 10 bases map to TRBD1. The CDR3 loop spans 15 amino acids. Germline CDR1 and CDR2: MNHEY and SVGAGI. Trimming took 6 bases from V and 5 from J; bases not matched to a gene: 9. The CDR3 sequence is CASRRSGQGGYGYTF. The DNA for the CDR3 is TGTGCCAGCAGGCGAAGCGGACAGGGGGGGTATGGCTACACCTTC.

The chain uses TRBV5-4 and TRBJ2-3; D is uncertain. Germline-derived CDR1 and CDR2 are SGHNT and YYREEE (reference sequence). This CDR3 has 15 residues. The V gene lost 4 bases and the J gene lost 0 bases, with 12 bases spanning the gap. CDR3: CASSPDFTSTDTQYF. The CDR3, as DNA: TGTGCCAGCAGCCCCGACTTTACTAGCACAGATACGCAGTATTTT.

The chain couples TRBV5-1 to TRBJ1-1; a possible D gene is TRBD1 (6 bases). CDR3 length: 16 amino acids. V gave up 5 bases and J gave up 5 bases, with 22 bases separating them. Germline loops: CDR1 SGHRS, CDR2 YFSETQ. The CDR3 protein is CASRNAGAGRETEAFF. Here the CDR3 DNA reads TGCGCCAGCAGGAACGCGGGGGCGGGAAGGGAGACTGAAGCTTTCTTT.